This T cell receptor beta chain was identified during a study of response to subunit inactivated influenza vaccine. Worth noting for this clonotype: As yet, its antigen is unknown.

Study-level results: The study's authors posited that every seasonal influenza vaccination enlists few new T cells.

V was trimmed by 10 bases and J by 9 bases, leaving 13 bases between them. The CDR3 totals 11 residues. CDR1 and CDR2 (germline): SEHNR, FQNEAQ (reference sequence). TCRdb itself ran the RT-PCR reads through MiXCR, one entry per CDR3 protein. This sample yields 650,000 to 800,000 distinct CDR3 sequences, of which less than 20% are seen a single time; roughly 11% belongs to the top ten. V and J are TRBV7-9 and TRBJ2-1; D might be TRBD1 or TRBD2, each matching 6 bases. The sample consisted of PBMCs from blood, taken roughly 5 days after vaccination. The TCR was taken from a man in his fifties who received an inactivated influenza vaccine. CDR3 region: CATSRGAEQFF. The CDR3 coding sequence is TGTGCCACCTCTAGGGGGGCTGAGCAGTTCTTC. Full variable domain (rest looked up from reference TRBV7-9 and TRBJ2-1): DTGVSQNPRHKITKRGQNVTFRCDPISEHNRLYWYRQTLGQGPEFLTYFQNEAQLEKSRLLSDRFSAERPKGSFSTLEIQRTEQGDSAMYLCATSRGAEQFFGPGTRLTVL.